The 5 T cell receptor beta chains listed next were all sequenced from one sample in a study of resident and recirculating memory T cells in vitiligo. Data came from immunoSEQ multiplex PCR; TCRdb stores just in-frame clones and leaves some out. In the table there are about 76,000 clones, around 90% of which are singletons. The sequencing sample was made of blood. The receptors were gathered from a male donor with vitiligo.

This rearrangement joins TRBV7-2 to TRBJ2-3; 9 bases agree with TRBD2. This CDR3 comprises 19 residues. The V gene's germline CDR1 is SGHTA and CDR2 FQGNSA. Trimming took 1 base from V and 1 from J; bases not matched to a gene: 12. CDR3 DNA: TGTGCCAGCAGCTTAGTCGGTAGCGGGAGCAAACTAGGCACAGATACGCAGTATTTT. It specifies CASSLVGSGSKLGTDTQYF.

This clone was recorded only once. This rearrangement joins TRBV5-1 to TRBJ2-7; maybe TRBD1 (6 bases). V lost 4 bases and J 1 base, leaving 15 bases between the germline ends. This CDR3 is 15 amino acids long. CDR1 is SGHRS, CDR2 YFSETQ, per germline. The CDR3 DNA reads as TGCGCCAGCAGCGGAAAGACAGGTGGATCCTACGAGCAGTACTTC. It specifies CASSGKTGGSYEQYF.

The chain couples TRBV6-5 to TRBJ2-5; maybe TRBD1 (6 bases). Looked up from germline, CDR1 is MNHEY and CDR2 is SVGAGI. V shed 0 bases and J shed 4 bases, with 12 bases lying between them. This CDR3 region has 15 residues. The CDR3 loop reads CASSYSQGPGETQYF. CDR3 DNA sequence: TGTGCCAGCAGTTACTCTCAGGGGCCGGGAGAGACCCAGTACTTC.

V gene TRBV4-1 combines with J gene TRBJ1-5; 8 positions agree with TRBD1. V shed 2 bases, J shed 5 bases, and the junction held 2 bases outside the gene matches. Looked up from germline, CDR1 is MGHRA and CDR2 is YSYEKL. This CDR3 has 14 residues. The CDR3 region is CASSQNRGDQPQHF. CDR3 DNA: TGCGCCAGCAGCCAAAACAGGGGGGATCAGCCCCAGCATTTT.

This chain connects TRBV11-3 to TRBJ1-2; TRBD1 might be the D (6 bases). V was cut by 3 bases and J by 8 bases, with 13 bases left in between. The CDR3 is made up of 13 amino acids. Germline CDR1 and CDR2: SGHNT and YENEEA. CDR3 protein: CASSLGDKGGYTF. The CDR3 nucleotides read TGTGCCAGCAGCTTGGGGGACAAAGGCGGCTACACCTTC.